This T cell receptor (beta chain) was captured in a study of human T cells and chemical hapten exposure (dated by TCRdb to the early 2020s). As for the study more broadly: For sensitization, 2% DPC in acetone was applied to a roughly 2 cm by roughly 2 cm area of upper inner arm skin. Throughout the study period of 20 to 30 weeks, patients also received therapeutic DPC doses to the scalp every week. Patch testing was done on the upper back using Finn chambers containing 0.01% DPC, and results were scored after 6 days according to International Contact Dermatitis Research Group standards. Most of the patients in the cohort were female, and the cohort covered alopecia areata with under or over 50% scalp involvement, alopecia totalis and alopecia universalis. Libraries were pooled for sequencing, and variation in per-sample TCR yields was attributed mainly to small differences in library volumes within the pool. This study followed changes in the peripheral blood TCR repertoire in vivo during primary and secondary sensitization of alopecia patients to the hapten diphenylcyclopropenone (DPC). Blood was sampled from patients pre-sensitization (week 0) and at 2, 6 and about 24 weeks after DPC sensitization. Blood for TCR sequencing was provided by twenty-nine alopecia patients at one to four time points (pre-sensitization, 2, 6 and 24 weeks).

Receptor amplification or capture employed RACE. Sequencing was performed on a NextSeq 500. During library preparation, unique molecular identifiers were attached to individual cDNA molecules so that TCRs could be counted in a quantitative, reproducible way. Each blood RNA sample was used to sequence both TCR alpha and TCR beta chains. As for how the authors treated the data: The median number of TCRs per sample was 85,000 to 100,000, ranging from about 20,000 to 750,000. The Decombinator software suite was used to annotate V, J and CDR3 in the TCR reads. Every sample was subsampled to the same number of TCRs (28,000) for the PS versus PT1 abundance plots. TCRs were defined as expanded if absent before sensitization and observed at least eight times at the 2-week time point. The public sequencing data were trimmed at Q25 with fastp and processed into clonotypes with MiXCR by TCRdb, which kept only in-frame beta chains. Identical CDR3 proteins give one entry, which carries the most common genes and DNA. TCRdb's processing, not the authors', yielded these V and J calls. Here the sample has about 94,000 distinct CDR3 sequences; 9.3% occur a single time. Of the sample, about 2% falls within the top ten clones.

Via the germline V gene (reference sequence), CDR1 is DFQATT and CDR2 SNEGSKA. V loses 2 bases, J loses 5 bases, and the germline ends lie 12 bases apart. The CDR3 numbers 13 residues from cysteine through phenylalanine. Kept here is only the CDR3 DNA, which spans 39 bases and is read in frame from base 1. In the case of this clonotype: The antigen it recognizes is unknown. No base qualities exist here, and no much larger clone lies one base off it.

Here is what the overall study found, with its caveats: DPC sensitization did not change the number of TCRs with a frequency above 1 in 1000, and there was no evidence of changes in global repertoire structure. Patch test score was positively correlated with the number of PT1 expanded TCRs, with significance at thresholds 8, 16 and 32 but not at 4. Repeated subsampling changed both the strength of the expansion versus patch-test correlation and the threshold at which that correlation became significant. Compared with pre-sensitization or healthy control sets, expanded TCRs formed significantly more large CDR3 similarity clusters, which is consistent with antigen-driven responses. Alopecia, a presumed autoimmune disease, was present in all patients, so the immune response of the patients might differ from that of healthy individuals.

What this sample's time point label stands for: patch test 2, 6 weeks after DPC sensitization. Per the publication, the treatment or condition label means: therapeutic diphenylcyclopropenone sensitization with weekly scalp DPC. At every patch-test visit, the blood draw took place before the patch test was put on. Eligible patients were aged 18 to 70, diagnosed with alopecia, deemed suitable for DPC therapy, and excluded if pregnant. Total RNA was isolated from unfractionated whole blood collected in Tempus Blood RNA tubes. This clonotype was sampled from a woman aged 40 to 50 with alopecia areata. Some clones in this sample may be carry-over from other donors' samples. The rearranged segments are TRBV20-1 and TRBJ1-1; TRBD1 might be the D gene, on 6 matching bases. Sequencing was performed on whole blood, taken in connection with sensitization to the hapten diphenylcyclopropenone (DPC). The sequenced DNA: TGCAGTGCTAGAATAACCAGGGGTACTGAAGCTTTCTTT. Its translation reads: CSARITRGTEAFF.